A single T cell receptor (beta chain) is shown here with its context. In the authors' methods: Quantification of nucleated cells was approximated via reference gene primer amplification. Clones were sequenced by immunoSEQ multiplex PCR, and TCRdb holds only the in-frame ones, with some missing. The V and J calls and the clone size are those of that table, but D and trimming were determined from the DNA. The sample holds 110,000 to 150,000 clones, 70% to 90% seen once. The CDR3 has 16 amino acids. J lost 4 bases, V lost 2 bases, and 9 bases had no gene match. Germline-derived CDR1 and CDR2 are LNHDA and SQIVND (reference sequence). The sample is drawn from a study of blood T cell repertoires in COVID-19.

The source is a woman of 80 years or more with acute or convalescent COVID-19. The gene calls are TRBV19 and TRBJ1-2; 8 bases align to TRBD1. The sequenced material came from peripheral blood. CDR3 sequence: CASSILGRGPFYGYTF. The CDR3 DNA sequence: TGTGCCAGTAGTATATTGGGCAGGGGGCCCTTCTATGGCTACACCTTC.